The 20 T cell receptor beta chains reported below all come from one sample, sequenced in a study of cytomegalovirus exposure and HLA in healthy donors. The PCR contained 60 Vbeta and 13 Jbeta primers. TCRdb's table, derived via immunoSEQ multiplex PCR, lists solely in-frame clones and lacks some. Recorded for this sample: 100,000 to 150,000 clones. The source material was PBMCs. Receptors were obtained from a woman aged 35 to 49 in good health and CMV-seropositive.

The V and J genes are TRBV5-6 and TRBJ2-1; perhaps TRBD2 as D (6 bases). The CDR3 is 17 amino acids. V lost 0 bases to trimming and J lost 0 bases, with 13 bases between them. CDR1 and CDR2 (germline): SGHDT, YYEEEE. The CDR3 spells CASSLGRAVSSYNEQFF. The CDR3 bases are TGTGCCAGCAGCTTGGGGAGGGCGGTGAGCTCCTACAATGAGCAGTTCTTC.

This chain uses TRBV4-1 with TRBJ1-1; D might be TRBD1 (6 bases). Trimming shortened V by 4 bases and J by 4 bases, and 16 bases separated the two germline ends. This CDR3 has 15 residues. Germline V CDR1 and CDR2: MGHRA, YSYEKL. CDR3 nucleotide sequence: TGCGCCAGCAGCCCTCGGCAAGGGGGGGGCACTGAAGCTTTCTTT. This gives the protein CASSPRQGGGTEAFF.

J is TRBJ1-5 and V is TRBV27; D unclear. The germline V gene has CDR1 MNHEY and CDR2 SMNVEV (reference sequence). There are 16 residues in the CDR3. The ends were cut back, 4 bases at V and 2 bases at J, with 15 bases in the middle. The CDR3 DNA is TGTGCCAGCAGTTCCTTCCCTACGTTGGGCAATCAGCCCCAGCATTTT. Protein sequence: CASSSFPTLGNQPQHF.

The CDR3 bases are TGCGCCAGCAAAAGAGAGGAGGGGACCTTCGAGCAGTACTTC. Protein: CASKREEGTFEQYF. This chain links TRBV5-1 with TRBJ2-5, with D perhaps TRBD2 (6 bases). The J call is uncertain, as TRBJ2-7 better fits the DNA end. CDR3 length: 14 residues. CDR1 and CDR2 (germline): SGHRS, YFSETQ.

The rearrangement uses TRBV11-3 and TRBJ2-1, with 8 bases fitting TRBD2. Germline V CDR1 and CDR2: SGHNT, YENEEA. The length of the CDR3 is 18 residues. V was clipped by 5 bases and J by 2 bases; unmatched bases: 14. CDR3 loop: CASSAAPYGRAAYNEQFF. DNA of the CDR3: TGTGCCAGCAGCGCAGCCCCTTACGGGAGGGCCGCCTACAATGAGCAGTTCTTC.

The CDR3: CSVAGANSGANVLTF. CDR3 bases: TGCAGCGTTGCAGGGGCCAACTCTGGGGCCAACGTCCTGACTTTC. The chain recombines TRBV29-1 with TRBJ2-6; D is possibly TRBD1 (6 bases). Trimming took off 4 bases at V and 0 bases at J, with 10 bases between the two ends. The CDR3 is 15 amino acids. Germline CDR1 and CDR2: SQVTM and ANQGSEA.

The chain is built from TRBV29-1 and TRBJ2-1; the match to TRBD1 covers 9 bases. V shed 7 bases and J 4 bases; nucleotides not matched to a gene: 5. The V gene's germline CDR1 is SQVTM and CDR2 ANQGSEA. This CDR3 spans 13 amino acids. CDR3 DNA: TGCAGCGGGCTACAGGGGGCATACAATGAGCAGTTCTTC. Its protein is CSGLQGAYNEQFF.

Concerning this clone: Because the CDR3 is missing its conserved closing phenylalanine or tryptophan, this is likely a read error. V gene TRBV11-2 combines with J gene TRBJ2-7, with 12 bases lining up with TRBD1. This CDR3 is 17 amino acids long. The trim removed 3 bases at V and 0 bases at J, leaving 6 bases unmatched. Germline lookup yields CDR1 SGHAT and CDR2 FQNNGV. The CDR3 bases are TGTGCCAGCAGCTTCGGGACAGGGGGCCACCACTCCTACGAGCAGTACCTC. This gives the protein CASSFGTGGHHSYEQYL.

The genes are TRBV11-3 and TRBJ2-1; D possibly corresponds to TRBD1 (6 bases). The germline V and J ends were trimmed by 3 bases and 0 bases, with 15 bases remaining between them. The CDR3 covers 17 residues. Germline loops: CDR1 SGHNT, CDR2 YENEEA. This CDR3 reads CASSFRPSGDSYNEQFF. DNA for the CDR3: TGTGCCAGCAGCTTTCGGCCCTCAGGGGACTCCTACAATGAGCAGTTCTTC.

The CDR3 here is CASSPLAGAYNEQFF. The DNA of the CDR3 is TGCGCCAGCAGCCCTCTGGCGGGTGCCTACAATGAGCAGTTCTTC. V and J are TRBV5-1 and TRBJ2-1; possibly TRBD2 for D (5 bases). The CDR3 runs to 15 residues. With 4 bases removed from V and 2 bases from J, the gap between germline ends came to 13 bases. Germline loops: CDR1 SGHRS, CDR2 YFSETQ.

The V call is TRBV5-1, the J call TRBJ2-1, with D maybe TRBD2 (6 bases). Trimming removed 0 bases from V and 9 bases from J, with 10 bases in between. CDR1 is SGHRS and CDR2 is YFSETQ in the germline V gene. This CDR3 has 13 residues. This CDR3 is CASSLDAGFEQFF. DNA of the CDR3: TGCGCCAGCAGCTTGGATGCGGGGTTTGAGCAGTTCTTC.

DNA for the CDR3: TGTGCCAGCCACATAAGGGACAGTCCTGGCGGGTCAGTTCCTCAGTACTTC. Protein: CASHIRDSPGGSVPQYF. This sequence joins TRBV19 and TRBJ2-7, with 7 nucleotides matching TRBD1. V lost 9 bases, J lost 10 bases, and 27 bases stayed unmatched. Germline V gives CDR1 LNHDA, CDR2 SQIVND (reference sequence). The CDR3 contains 17 residues.

CDR3 residues: CASSEYGDKHYGYTF. Written as DNA, the CDR3 is TGTGCCAGCAGTGAATATGGGGACAAGCACTATGGCTACACCTTC. V is TRBV25-1 and J is TRBJ1-2; a possible D gene is TRBD1 (6 bases). Germline CDR1 MGHDK, CDR2 SYGVNS. The V gene lost 0 bases and the J gene lost 3 bases, with 11 bases spanning the gap. CDR3 length equals 15 residues.

The chain couples TRBV9 to TRBJ1-1; a weak D match, TRBD1 (5 bases). Germline values: CDR1 SGDLS, CDR2 YYNGEE. The CDR3 totals 14 residues. The V end was cut by 1 base, the J end by 1 base, with 8 bases between. CDR3 in DNA: TGTGCCAGCAGCGTATCAGGGAAGAACACTGAAGCTTTCTTT. Its protein is CASSVSGKNTEAFF.

V and J are TRBV11-1 and TRBJ2-7; 11 nucleotides align to TRBD2. This CDR3 spans 15 amino acids. Trimming took 6 bases from V and 1 from J; bases not matched to a gene: 5. CDR1 and CDR2 from the germline V gene are SGHAT and FQDESV (reference sequence). The CDR3 loop is CASRFSGRDSYEQYF. The CDR3 nucleotides are TGTGCCAGCAGATTTAGCGGGAGGGATTCCTACGAGCAGTACTTC.

The chain links TRBV7-9 to TRBJ1-2; maybe TRBD1 (6 bases). This CDR3 is 15 amino acids long. Germline loops: CDR1 SEHNR, CDR2 FQNEAQ (reference sequence). V was shortened by 5 bases and J by 0 bases, with 13 bases between the two germline ends. The CDR3 DNA reads TGTGCCAGCAGCCCAGGGGCGGAATCTAACTATGGCTACACCTTC. Its protein is CASSPGAESNYGYTF.

This chain joins TRBV4-1 and TRBJ2-7, with D hard to call. Germline loops: CDR1 MGHRA, CDR2 YSYEKL. The CDR3 contains 15 residues. V lost 0 bases, J lost 4 bases, and 13 bases lay in between. CDR3 nucleotide sequence: TGCGCCAGCAGCCAAGATCCTACCGCCCCTTACGAGCAGTACTTC. Translated, it gives CASSQDPTAPYEQYF.

The chain recombines TRBV25-1 with TRBJ1-5; the D is unclear. The CDR3 covers 14 residues. V gave up 1 base and J gave up 4 bases, with 8 bases separating them. Germline lookup yields CDR1 MGHDK and CDR2 SYGVNS. CDR3 bases: TGTGCCAGCAGTGAATCCCGCGGTAATCAGCCCCAGCATTTT. It encodes CASSESRGNQPQHF.

The chain links TRBV18 to TRBJ1-3; D is perhaps TRBD1 (6 bases). CDR1 is KGHSH, CDR2 LQKENI, per germline. V lost 3 bases, J lost 2 bases, and 8 bases lay in between. The CDR3 spans 14 residues. CDR3 residues: CASSPQGPGNTIYF. CDR3 DNA sequence: TGTGCCAGCTCACCCCAGGGGCCTGGAAACACCATATATTTT.

This sequence joins TRBV19 and TRBJ2-1; tentative D call: TRBD1 (7 bases). The CDR3 length is 15 residues. Per germline, CDR1 LNHDA and CDR2 SQIVND (reference sequence). V dropped 0 bases and J dropped 12 bases, with 18 bases sitting between them. The CDR3 bases are TGTGCCAGTAGTATAGATCGGGAGCAAGGGGGCCGGCAGTTCTTC. Its protein product is CASSIDREQGGRQFF.